The 21 T cell receptor beta chains below all came from one sample that was sequenced in a study of cytomegalovirus exposure and HLA in healthy donors. 60 Vbeta and 13 Jbeta primers were used in PCR. Assay: immunoSEQ multiplex PCR; the TCRdb copy retains only in-frame clones and omits some. The sample holds approximately 130,000 clones, around four fifths seen once. Sequenced input: PBMCs. These receptors were collected from a middle-aged man in good health and CMV-seronegative.

This sequence joins TRBV11-2 and TRBJ2-7, with TRBD1 as a possible D gene (6 bases). This CDR3 has 13 amino acids. V lost 7 bases and J lost 6, with 16 bases in between. Germline V lookup: CDR1 SGHAT, CDR2 FQNNGV. The CDR3 coding sequence is TGTGCCAGCAAGGGACACCCCTTCCCCGAGCAGTACTTC. This codes for CASKGHPFPEQYF.

The J gene is TRBJ2-1, the V gene TRBV19; 9 bases agree with TRBD2. CDR1 and CDR2 from the germline V gene are LNHDA and SQIVND (reference sequence). V dropped 7 bases and J dropped 1; count of bases not matched to a gene: 8. The CDR3 is 16 residues long. CDR3 bases: TGTGCCAGTACTGAGACTAGCGGTAGGTCCTACAATGAGCAGTTCTTC. This encodes CASTETSGRSYNEQFF.

This clone was recorded once. The CDR3 nucleotides read TGTGCCAGCAGTTCCGTACCCGACAGGAGCACCGGGGAGCTGTTTTTT. Translation gives CASSSVPDRSTGELFF. The gene calls are TRBV11-2 and TRBJ2-2, with D possibly matching TRBD1 (6 bases). The germline gives CDR1 SGHAT, CDR2 FQNNGV. Trimming pared 6 bases from V and 4 bases from J, leaving 18 bases between. This CDR3 region has 16 residues.

This clone was counted a few times. The chain is built from TRBV4-1 and TRBJ2-1; 9 nucleotides align to TRBD1. This CDR3 has 15 amino acids. The trim removed 2 bases at V and 2 bases at J, leaving 1 base unmatched. Germline V gene lookup returns CDR1 MGHRA and CDR2 YSYEKL. The CDR3 coding sequence is TGCGCCAGCAGCCAAACAGGGGGCCCCTACAATGAGCAGTTCTTC. The encoded protein is CASSQTGGPYNEQFF.

The J gene is TRBJ1-3, the V gene TRBV7-6; D is unresolved. Germline CDR1 SGHVS, CDR2 FNYEAQ. The germline V and J ends were trimmed by 4 bases and 0 bases, with 16 bases remaining between them. CDR3 length: 17 amino acids. Here the CDR3 reads CASSSDPDTISGNTIYF. CDR3 DNA sequence: TGTGCCAGCAGCTCGGATCCCGACACCATCTCTGGAAACACCATATATTTT.

This clone showed up just once. The J gene is TRBJ2-5, the V gene TRBV15; 9 nucleotides agree with TRBD2. With 0 bases clipped from V and 5 bases from J, the junction kept 19 bases outside the gene matches. CDR3 length: 20 amino acids. Germline CDR1 reads LNHNV; CDR2 reads YYDKDF (reference sequence). The DNA of the CDR3 is TGTGCCACCAGCAGAGATGCGGGAGGGGGCGGGGGCCCCCCACGGGAGACCCAGTACTTC. Translating gives CATSRDAGGGGGPPRETQYF.

V is TRBV7-2 and J is TRBJ2-7, with D perhaps matching TRBD2 (6 bases). The CDR3 totals 14 residues. The germline gives CDR1 SGHTA, CDR2 FQGNSA. V lost 5 bases and J lost 1, with 12 bases in between. Here the CDR3 reads CASSQRGLSYEQYF. CDR3 bases: TGTGCCAGCAGCCAGAGAGGACTATCCTACGAGCAGTACTTC.

The rearrangement links TRBV2 to TRBJ2-2, with D possibly TRBD2 on 6 matching bases. The CDR3 runs to 15 residues. CDR1 is SNHLY, CDR2 FYNNEI, per germline. V was cut by 7 bases and J by 3 bases, with 15 bases left in between. The CDR3 DNA follows: TGTGCCAGCAAGGGTGGGGTAGCGGACACCGGGGAGCTGTTTTTT. As protein: CASKGGVADTGELFF.

The chain is built from TRBV6-5 and TRBJ2-2; TRBD2 agrees at 7 bases. J gave up 0 bases and V 5 bases, and 3 bases lay outside the gene matches. The CDR3 covers 15 residues. Germline lookup yields CDR1 MNHEY and CDR2 SVGAGI. This CDR3 is CASSLLAPNTGELFF. The CDR3 coding sequence is TGTGCCAGCAGTCTACTAGCGCCGAACACCGGGGAGCTGTTTTTT.

This clone was picked up one time. The chain is built from TRBV29-1 and TRBJ2-7; tentative D call: TRBD1 (7 bases). V lost 6 bases and J lost 3, with 12 bases in between. This CDR3 is 12 amino acids long. Germline values: CDR1 SQVTM, CDR2 ANQGSEA. The CDR3 nucleotides read TGCAGCGTACGACAGGGAGGCTACGAGCAGTACTTC. Translation gives CSVRQGGYEQYF.

The chain's CDR3 is CASSLFDSSYEQYF. The CDR3 bases are TGTGCCAGCAGCTTATTCGACAGCTCCTACGAGCAGTACTTC. The chain recombines TRBV11-2 with TRBJ2-7; D may be TRBD1 (5 bases). The CDR3 is 14 amino acids. The V and J ends lost 2 bases and 0 bases respectively, with 8 bases between them. Germline CDR1 reads SGHAT; CDR2 reads FQNNGV.

V gene TRBV6-6 combines with J gene TRBJ2-6; 8 positions match TRBD1. This CDR3 region has 15 residues. Germline trimming cut 8 bases from V and 2 bases from J; bases unmatched to any gene: 5. The germline CDR1 and CDR2 sequences are MNHNY and SVGAGI (reference sequence). For the CDR3, the DNA is TGTGCCAGCCGCGGACAGGGTACTGGGGCCAACGTCCTGACTTTC. It yields the protein CASRGQGTGANVLTF.

The chain employs TRBV6-1 and TRBJ2-7, with a possible D match to TRBD1 (6 bases). There are 15 residues in the CDR3. CDR1 MNHNS and CDR2 SASEGT come from the germline V gene. V was clipped by 7 bases and J by 0 bases, with 16 bases between them. CDR3 nucleotide sequence: TGTGCCAGCATGACCACTGGACAGACCTCCTACGAGCAGTACTTC. Residues: CASMTTGQTSYEQYF.

This clone is a singleton in its sample. The V and J genes are TRBV19 and TRBJ2-7; unclear D gene. Germline V lookup: CDR1 LNHDA, CDR2 SQIVND (reference sequence). The length of the CDR3 is 15 residues. V shed 9 bases and J shed 7 bases, with 25 bases lying between them. In nucleotides, the CDR3 is TGTGCCAGGGCGTCGTGGCTGAGATATTCGCGGGAGCAGTACTTC. Translating it yields CARASWLRYSREQYF.

V is TRBV28 and J is TRBJ2-7, with D maybe TRBD1 (6 bases). Germline V gene lookup returns CDR1 MDHEN and CDR2 SYDVKM. This CDR3 spans 13 amino acids. Trimming cost V 6 bases and J 2 bases, with 11 bases left between them. The CDR3 sequence: CASRYRDPYEQYF. In DNA form, the CDR3 reads TGTGCCAGCAGATACAGGGATCCCTACGAGCAGTACTTC.

The chain recombines TRBV28 with TRBJ2-3, with D tentatively TRBD2 (6 bases). Trimming took 2 bases from V and 4 from J, leaving 10 bases between them. The CDR3 has 14 residues. Germline V gene sequence: CDR1 MDHEN, CDR2 SYDVKM. The CDR3 reads CASSLRQRADTQYF. The CDR3 DNA follows: TGTGCCAGCAGTTTAAGACAGCGGGCAGATACGCAGTATTTT.

The chain combines TRBV19 with TRBJ2-7, with a weak D call TRBD1 (6 bases). Trimming pared 1 base from V and 4 bases from J, leaving 14 bases between. There are 15 residues in the CDR3. Germline CDR1 reads LNHDA; CDR2 reads SQIVND (reference sequence). CDR3 in DNA: TGTGCCAGTAGTATAGCGGACAGAACAGGTTACGAGCAGTACTTC. This encodes CASSIADRTGYEQYF.

The J gene is TRBJ2-1, the V gene TRBV28; 7 nucleotides agree with TRBD2. CDR3 length equals 15 residues. Trimming at V came to 6 bases and at J to 2 bases, leaving 7 bases not matched to a gene. Germline lookup yields CDR1 MDHEN and CDR2 SYDVKM. CDR3 nucleotides: TGTGCCAGCAGCTTCGCTAGCGGACCCTACAATGAGCAGTTCTTC. Amino acid sequence: CASSFASGPYNEQFF.

This chain uses TRBV5-4 with TRBJ2-1; no reliable D call. Germline CDR1 reads SGHNT; CDR2 reads YYREEE (reference sequence). V shed 4 bases and J shed 0 bases, with 14 bases lying between them. The CDR3 spans 16 residues. CDR3: CASSPSARSSYNEQFF. The CDR3 coding sequence is TGTGCCAGCAGCCCTAGTGCCCGAAGCTCCTACAATGAGCAGTTCTTC.

The chain couples TRBV6-6 to TRBJ2-5; a weak D match, TRBD1 (6 bases). CDR3 length: 15 amino acids. The V end lost 0 bases, the J end lost 5 bases, and 13 bases lay between the germline ends. Germline-derived CDR1 and CDR2 are MNHNY and SVGAGI (reference sequence). The CDR3 DNA sequence: TGTGCCAGCAGTTACTCGAGACAGGTGGGGGAGACCCAGTACTTC. Translating gives CASSYSRQVGETQYF.

The chain recombines TRBV4-3 with TRBJ2-3; D gene ambiguous. CDR3 length equals 14 residues. CDR1 is LGHNA and CDR2 is YSLEER in the germline V gene. The V end was cut by 3 bases, the J end by 1 base, with 8 bases between. The CDR3 sequence: CASSQEIGTDTQYF. The DNA of the CDR3 is TGCGCCAGCAGCCAGGAGATAGGCACAGATACGCAGTATTTT.